The clone carrying this TCR beta chain was counted a few times. Antigen: not known. Cultured CD4+ T-cell DNA underwent Oncomine TCR Beta short-read sequencing. TCRdb analysed the PCR reads with MiXCR anew, one entry per CDR3 protein. In the table there are approximately 12,000 distinct CDR3 sequences, 30% of which are singletons. This sample is part of a study of vaccination and CD4 T cells after COVID-19. Background on the study: Ranging from 14 to 241, the interval between dose two and post-vaccine sampling had a median of about 76 days. Overlapping peptides covering the spike proteins of SARS-CoV-2, HCoV-NL63, HCoV-OC43 and HCoV-229E were added to stimulate cells.

Documented treatment: roughly 10-day PBMC culture with coronavirus spike peptide pools or control peptides (ViraFEST assay). Germline-derived CDR1 and CDR2 are ENHRY and SYGVKD. V lost 6 bases to trimming and J lost 6 bases, with 17 bases between them. The CDR3 runs to 14 residues. Sequences were obtained from cultured CD4+ T cells from blood. J is TRBJ1-2 and V is TRBV10-3; tentatively, D is TRBD1 (5 bases). This TCR derives from a human donor with COVID-19. Here the CDR3 DNA reads TGTGCCATCAGGGTCGGGGGGGATTCTCATGGCTACACCTTC. Protein sequence: CAIRVGGDSHGYTF.